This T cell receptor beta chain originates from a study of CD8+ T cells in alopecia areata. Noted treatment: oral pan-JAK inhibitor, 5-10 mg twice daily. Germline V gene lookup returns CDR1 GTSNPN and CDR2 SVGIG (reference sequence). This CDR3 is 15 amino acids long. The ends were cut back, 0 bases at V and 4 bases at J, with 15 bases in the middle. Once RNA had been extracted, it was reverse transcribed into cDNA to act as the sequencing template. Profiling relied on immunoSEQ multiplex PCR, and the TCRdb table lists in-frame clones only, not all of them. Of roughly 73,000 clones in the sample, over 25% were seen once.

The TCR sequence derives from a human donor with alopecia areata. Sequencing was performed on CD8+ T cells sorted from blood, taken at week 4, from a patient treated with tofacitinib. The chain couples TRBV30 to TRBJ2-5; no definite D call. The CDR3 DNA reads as TGTGCCTGGAGTGTATTCTTGGGCGGCGGAGAGACCCAGTACTTC. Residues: CAWSVFLGGGETQYF.